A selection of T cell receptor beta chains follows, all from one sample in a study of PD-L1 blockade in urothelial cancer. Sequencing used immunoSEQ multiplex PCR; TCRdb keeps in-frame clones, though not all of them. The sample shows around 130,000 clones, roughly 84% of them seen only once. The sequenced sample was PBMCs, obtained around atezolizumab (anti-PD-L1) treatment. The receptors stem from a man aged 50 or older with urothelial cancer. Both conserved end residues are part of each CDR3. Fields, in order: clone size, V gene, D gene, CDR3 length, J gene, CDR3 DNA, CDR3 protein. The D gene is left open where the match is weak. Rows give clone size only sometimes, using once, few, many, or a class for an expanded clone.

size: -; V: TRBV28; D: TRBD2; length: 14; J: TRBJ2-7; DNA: TGTGCCAGCAGGGCTAGCGGGAACTCCTACGAGCAGTACTTC; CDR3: CASRASGNSYEQYF
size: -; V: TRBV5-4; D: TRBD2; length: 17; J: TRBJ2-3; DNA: TGTGCCAGCAGCTCCACAGTCTTTAGCGGGAGCACAGATACGCAGTATTTT; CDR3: CASSSTVFSGSTDTQYF
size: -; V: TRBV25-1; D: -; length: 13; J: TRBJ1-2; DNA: TGTGCCAGCAGTGATGCAGGTAGCTATGGCTACACCTTC; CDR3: CASSDAGSYGYTF
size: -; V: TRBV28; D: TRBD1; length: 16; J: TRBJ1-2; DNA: TGTGCCAGCAGGGAAAGGGGACAGGGGGGTCTCGATGGCTACACCTTC; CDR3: CASRERGQGGLDGYTF
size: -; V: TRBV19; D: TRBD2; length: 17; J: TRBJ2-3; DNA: TGTGCCAGTAGTAGCCCCCGGACTAGCTCTAGCACAGATACGCAGTATTTT; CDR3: CASSSPRTSSSTDTQYF
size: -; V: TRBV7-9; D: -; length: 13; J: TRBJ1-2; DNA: TGTGCCAGCAGCTTAGACGGGGTCTATGGCTACACCTTC; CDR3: CASSLDGVYGYTF
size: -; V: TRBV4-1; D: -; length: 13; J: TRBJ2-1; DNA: TGCGCCAGCAGCCAAGACCCGACTAATTCGGAGTTCTTC; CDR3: CASSQDPTNSEFF
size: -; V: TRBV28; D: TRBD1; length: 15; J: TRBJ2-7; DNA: TGTGCCAGCAGCCAAGTCGACAGGGTACCCTACGAGCAGTACTTC; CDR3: CASSQVDRVPYEQYF
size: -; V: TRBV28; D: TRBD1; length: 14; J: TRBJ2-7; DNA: TGTGCCAGCAGTTTGGAACAGGGGTTAAACGAGCAGTACTTC; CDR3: CASSLEQGLNEQYF
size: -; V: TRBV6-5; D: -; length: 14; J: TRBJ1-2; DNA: TGTGCCAGCAGCCGCACAGGATCCAACTATGGCTACACCTTC; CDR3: CASSRTGSNYGYTF
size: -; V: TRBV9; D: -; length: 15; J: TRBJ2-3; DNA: TGTGCCAGCAGCAAGGACAGAACTAGCACAGATACGCAGTATTTT; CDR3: CASSKDRTSTDTQYF
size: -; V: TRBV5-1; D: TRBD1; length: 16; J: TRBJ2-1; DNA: TGCGCCAGCAGCTTGTCCGGACAGGGGGCTTACAATGAGCAGTTCTTC; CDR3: CASSLSGQGAYNEQFF
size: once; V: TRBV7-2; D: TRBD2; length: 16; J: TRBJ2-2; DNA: TGTGCCAGCCCCCGCGGGGGGTACGAGAACACCGGGGAGCTGTTTTTT; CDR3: CASPRGGYENTGELFF
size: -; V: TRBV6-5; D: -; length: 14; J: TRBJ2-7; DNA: TGTGCCAGCAGTGGGCCAGGTGTGAACTACGAGCAGTACTTC; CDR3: CASSGPGVNYEQYF
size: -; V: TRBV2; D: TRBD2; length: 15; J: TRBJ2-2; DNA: TGTGCCAGCAGGTTACTAGCGGAAAACACCGGGGAGCTGTTTTTT; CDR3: CASRLLAENTGELFF
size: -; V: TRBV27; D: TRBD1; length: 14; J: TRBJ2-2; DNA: TGTGCCAGCAGACGGACAGGGCTTCCCGGGGAGCTGTTTTTT; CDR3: CASRRTGLPGELFF
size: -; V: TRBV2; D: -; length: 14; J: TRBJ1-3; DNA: TGTGCCAGTTGGACAGAGCCCACTGGAAACACCATATATTTT; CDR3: CASWTEPTGNTIYF
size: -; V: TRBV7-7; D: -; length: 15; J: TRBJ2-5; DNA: TGTGCTAGCAGCAGCGGTCGGGGGGCAATTGGGACCCAGTACTTC; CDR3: CASSSGRGAIGTQYF
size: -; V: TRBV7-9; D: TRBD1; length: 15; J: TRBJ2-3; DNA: TGTGCCAGCAGCTCGAGGGACAGGGGTGGAGATACGCAGTATTTT; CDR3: CASSSRDRGGDTQYF